The 14 T cell receptor beta chains given below trace back to one sample, sequenced in a study of blood T cell repertoires in COVID-19. Sequencing used immunoSEQ multiplex PCR; TCRdb keeps in-frame clones, though not all of them. There are roughly 97,000 clones in the sample; approximately 88% occur only once, and 20% to 30% lies in the top ten. Sequenced input: peripheral blood. The receptors here all came from a man aged 55 to 69 with acute or convalescent COVID-19.

V and J are TRBV5-1 and TRBJ2-7; 8 nucleotides agree with TRBD2. The CDR3 spans 13 residues. The ends lost 3 bases at V and 3 bases at J; junction bases unmatched: 2. Germline V lookup: CDR1 SGHRS, CDR2 YFSETQ. As DNA, the CDR3 is TGCGCCAGCAGCTGGACTAGCCGCTACGAGCAGTACTTC. It encodes CASSWTSRYEQYF. Looking up the rest from reference TRBV5-1 and TRBJ2-7 gives the full variable domain: KAGVTQTPRYLIKTRGQQVTLSCSPISGHRSVSWYQQTPGQGLQFLFEYFSETQRNKGNFPGRFSGRQFSNSRSEMNVSTLELGDSALYLCASSWTSRYEQYFGPGTRLTVT.

The V gene is TRBV19, the J gene TRBJ2-1; D might be TRBD1 (6 bases). Germline values: CDR1 LNHDA, CDR2 SQIVND (reference sequence). CDR3 length equals 15 residues. V dropped 1 base and J dropped 4 bases, with 11 bases sitting between them. In DNA, the CDR3 is TGTGCCAGTAGTATAGGGGGGACACCTTACAATGAGCAGTTCTTC. The encoded protein is CASSIGGTPYNEQFF. The entire variable domain, with the rest obtained from reference TRBV19 and TRBJ2-1, is as follows: DGGITQSPKYLFRKEGQNVTLSCEQNLNHDAMYWYRQDPGQGLRLIYYSQIVNDFQKGDIAEGYSVSREKKESFPLTVTSAQKNPTAFYLCASSIGGTPYNEQFFGPGTRLTVL.

The V gene is TRBV28, the J gene TRBJ1-4; D not resolved. V lost 3 bases to trimming and J lost 4 bases, with 9 bases between them. Germline CDR1 and CDR2: MDHEN and SYDVKM. The CDR3 sequence is 14 residues long. In DNA form, the CDR3 reads TGTGCCAGCAGTTTCGAGGGATTTAATGAAAAACTGTTTTTT. As protein: CASSFEGFNEKLFF.

CDR3 sequence reads: CASSREDRGTEAFF. CDR3 nucleotide sequence: TGTGCCAGCAGCAGAGAGGACAGGGGAACTGAAGCTTTCTTT. The genes are TRBV7-9 and TRBJ1-1; 9 bases line up with TRBD1. With V trimmed by 5 bases and J by 5 bases, 6 bases remained unmatched. The CDR3 extends over 14 amino acids. Germline V gives CDR1 SEHNR, CDR2 FQNEAQ (reference sequence).

The chain joins TRBV11-3 to TRBJ1-1; possibly TRBD1 for D (5 bases). Germline values: CDR1 SGHNT, CDR2 YENEEA. Trimming stripped 0 bases from V and 6 bases from J, with 8 bases between. The CDR3 consists of 13 residues. The CDR3, as DNA: TGTGCCAGCAGCTTAGATTGGGGGGCTGAAGCTTTCTTT. This encodes CASSLDWGAEAFF.

V usage is TRBV7-9 and J usage is TRBJ1-1; D might be TRBD1 (5 bases). V was cut by 1 base and J by 4 bases, with 22 bases left in between. Germline values: CDR1 SEHNR, CDR2 FQNEAQ (reference sequence). The CDR3 covers 18 residues. The CDR3 DNA reads TGTGCCAGCAGCTTAGTTCTTCTGGGGAGGGGCCTTTTCACTGAAGCTTTCTTT. It is translated as CASSLVLLGRGLFTEAFF.

As for this clone: Other DNA sequences in this sample translate to the same CDR3. The chain employs TRBV3-1 (or the pseudogene TRBV3-2) and TRBJ2-2; D not certain. Per germline, CDR1 LGHDT and CDR2 YNNKEL (reference sequence). The CDR3 is 16 residues long. The V end lost 1 base, the J end lost 4 bases, and 13 bases lay between the germline ends. The CDR3 here is CASSQVLNFGTGELFF. The CDR3 DNA reads as TGTGCCAGCAGCCAAGTTTTGAACTTTGGCACCGGGGAGCTGTTTTTT.

J is TRBJ2-5 and V is TRBV5-1; 7 bases are a match to TRBD1. From germline, CDR1 is SGHRS and CDR2 YFSETQ. The trim removed 5 bases at V and 5 bases at J, leaving 15 bases unmatched. The CDR3 covers 16 residues. The CDR3 DNA sequence: TGCGCCAGCAGTCCTCAAGGGGGCGTTCTGGTTGAGACCCAGTACTTC. Translated, it gives CASSPQGGVLVETQYF.

The chain is built from TRBV30 and TRBJ1-4; TRBD1 is a possible D gene (6 bases). V was shortened by 2 bases and J by 7 bases, with 17 bases between the two germline ends. The CDR3 has 15 amino acids. Germline V CDR1 and CDR2: GTSNPN, SVGIG (reference sequence). The CDR3 bases are TGTGCCTGGAGTAGCTACGGGACATTGAGTGAAAAACTGTTTTTT. As protein: CAWSSYGTLSEKLFF.

The chain uses TRBV29-1 and TRBJ1-5; the D gene is possibly TRBD1 (6 bases). The CDR3 is 13 residues long. V dropped 7 bases and J dropped 1 base, with 11 bases sitting between them. Germline CDR1 SQVTM, CDR2 ANQGSEA. The CDR3 DNA is TGCAGCGCATGCAGGGGAAGCAATCAGCCCCAGCATTTT. Protein: CSACRGSNQPQHF.

The gene calls are TRBV10-3 and TRBJ1-5; D unclear. Germline-derived CDR1 and CDR2 are ENHRY and SYGVKD. The CDR3 is 15 amino acids. The V end was cut by 0 bases, the J end by 7 bases, with 13 bases between. CDR3 residues: CAISESGGFGQPQHF. The CDR3 DNA reads TGTGCCATCAGTGAGTCGGGAGGGTTCGGGCAGCCCCAGCATTTT.

The chain carries TRBV4-1 and TRBJ1-5, with 10 bases lining up with TRBD1. The CDR3 runs 20 residues. From germline, CDR1 is MGHRA and CDR2 YSYEKL. The ends lost 3 bases at V and 0 bases at J; junction bases unmatched: 14. This CDR3 reads CASSQMTGGAWGYSNQPQHF. CDR3 coding DNA: TGCGCCAGCAGCCAGATGACAGGGGGCGCGTGGGGATATAGCAATCAGCCCCAGCATTTT.

The rearrangement links TRBV27 to TRBJ1-1; TRBD1 agrees at 11 bases. This CDR3 is built from 15 residues. Trimming cost V 5 bases and J 7 bases; bases outside gene matches: 9. Germline-derived CDR1 and CDR2 are MNHEY and SMNVEV (reference sequence). This CDR3 is CASSILGQGAGEAFF. In DNA form, the CDR3 reads TGTGCCAGCAGTATCTTAGGACAGGGGGCGGGTGAAGCTTTCTTT.

The chain uses TRBV9 and TRBJ1-1; D is possibly TRBD1 (5 bases). Germline V gene sequence: CDR1 SGDLS, CDR2 YYNGEE. V was shortened by 0 bases and J by 5 bases, with 14 bases between the two germline ends. This CDR3 spans 15 amino acids. CDR3 amino acids: CASSVGGEWGTEAFF. For the CDR3, the DNA is TGTGCCAGCAGCGTAGGGGGCGAGTGGGGAACTGAAGCTTTCTTT.